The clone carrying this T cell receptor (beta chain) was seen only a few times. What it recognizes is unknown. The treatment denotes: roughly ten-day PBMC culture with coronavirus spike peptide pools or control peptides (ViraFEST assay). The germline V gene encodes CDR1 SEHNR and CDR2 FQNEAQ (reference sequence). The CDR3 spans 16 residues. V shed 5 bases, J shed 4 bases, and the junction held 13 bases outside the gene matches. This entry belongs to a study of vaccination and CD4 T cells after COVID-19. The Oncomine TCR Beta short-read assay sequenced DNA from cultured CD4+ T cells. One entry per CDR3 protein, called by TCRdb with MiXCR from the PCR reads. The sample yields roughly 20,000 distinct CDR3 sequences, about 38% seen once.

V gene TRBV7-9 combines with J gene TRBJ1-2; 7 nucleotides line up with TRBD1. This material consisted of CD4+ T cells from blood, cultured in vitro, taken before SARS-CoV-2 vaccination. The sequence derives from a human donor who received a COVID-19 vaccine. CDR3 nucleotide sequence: TGTGCCAGCAGCCCATCAGGACAGGAGAGAATCTATGGCTACACCTTC. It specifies CASSPSGQERIYGYTF. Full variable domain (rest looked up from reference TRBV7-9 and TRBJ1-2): DTGVSQNPRHKITKRGQNVTFRCDPISEHNRLYWYRQTLGQGPEFLTYFQNEAQLEKSRLLSDRFSAERPKGSFSTLEIQRTEQGDSAMYLCASSPSGQERIYGYTFGSGTRLTVV.